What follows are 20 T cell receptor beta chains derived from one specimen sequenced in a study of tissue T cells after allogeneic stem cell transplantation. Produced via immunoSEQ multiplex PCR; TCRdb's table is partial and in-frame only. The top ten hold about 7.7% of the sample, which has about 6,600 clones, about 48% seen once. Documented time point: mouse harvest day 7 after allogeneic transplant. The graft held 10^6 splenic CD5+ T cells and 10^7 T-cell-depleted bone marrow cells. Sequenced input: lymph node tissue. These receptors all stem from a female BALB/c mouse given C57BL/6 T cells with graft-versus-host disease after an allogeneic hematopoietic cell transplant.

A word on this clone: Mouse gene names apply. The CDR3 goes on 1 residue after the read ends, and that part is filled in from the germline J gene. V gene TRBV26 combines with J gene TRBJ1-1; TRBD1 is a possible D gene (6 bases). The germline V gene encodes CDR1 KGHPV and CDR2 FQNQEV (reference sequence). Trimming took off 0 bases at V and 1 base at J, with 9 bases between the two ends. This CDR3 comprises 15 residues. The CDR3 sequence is CASSLSKQGNTEVFF. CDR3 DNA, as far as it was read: TGTGCCAGCAGTCTGTCGAAACAGGGAAACACAGAAGTCTTC.

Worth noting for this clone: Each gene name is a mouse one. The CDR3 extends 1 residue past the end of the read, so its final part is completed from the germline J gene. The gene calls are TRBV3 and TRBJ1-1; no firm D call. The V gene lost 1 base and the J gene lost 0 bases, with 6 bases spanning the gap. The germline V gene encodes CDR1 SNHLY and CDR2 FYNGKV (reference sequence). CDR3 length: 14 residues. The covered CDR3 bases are TGTGCCAGCAGCTTAGGACAAGCAAACACAGAAGTCTTC. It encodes CASSLGQANTEVF. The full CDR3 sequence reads CASSLGQANTEVFF.

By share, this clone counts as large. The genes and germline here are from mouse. CDR3 sequence reads: CASSPGTGAYEQYF. The covered CDR3 bases are TGTGCCAGCAGTCCCGGGACAGGGGCCTATGAACAGTAC. This rearrangement joins TRBV26 to TRBJ2-7, with 10 bases matching TRBD1. Read data end 1 residue before the CDR3 end; the end is taken from the germline J gene. The CDR3 has 14 amino acids. Germline V gene sequence: CDR1 KGHPV, CDR2 FQNQEV (reference sequence). The V and J ends lost 4 bases and 2 bases, in that order; junction bases with no gene match: 2.

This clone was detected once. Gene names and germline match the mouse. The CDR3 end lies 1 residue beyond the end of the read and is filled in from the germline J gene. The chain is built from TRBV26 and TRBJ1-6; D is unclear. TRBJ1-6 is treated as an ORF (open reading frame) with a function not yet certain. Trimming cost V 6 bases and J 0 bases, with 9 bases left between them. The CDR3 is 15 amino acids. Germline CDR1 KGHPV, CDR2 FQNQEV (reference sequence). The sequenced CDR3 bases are TGTGCCAGCAGCCCCGCCATTTCCTATAATTCGCCCCTCTAC. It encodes CASSPAISYNSPLY. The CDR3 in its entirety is CASSPAISYNSPLYF.

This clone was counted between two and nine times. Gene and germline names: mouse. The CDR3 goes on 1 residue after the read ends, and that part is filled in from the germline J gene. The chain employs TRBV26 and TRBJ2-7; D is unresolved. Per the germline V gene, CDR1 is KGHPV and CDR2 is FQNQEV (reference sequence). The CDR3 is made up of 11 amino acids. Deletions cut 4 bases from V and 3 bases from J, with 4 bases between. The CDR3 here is CASSPYYEQYF. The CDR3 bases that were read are TGTGCCAGCAGTCCTTACTATGAACAGTAC. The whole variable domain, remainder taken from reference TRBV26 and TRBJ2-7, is NSKVIQTPRYLVKGQGQKAKMRCIPEKGHPVVFWYQQNKNNEFKFLINFQNQEVLQQIDMTEKRFSAECPSNSPCSLEIQSSEAGDSALYLCASSPYYEQYFGPGTRLTVL.

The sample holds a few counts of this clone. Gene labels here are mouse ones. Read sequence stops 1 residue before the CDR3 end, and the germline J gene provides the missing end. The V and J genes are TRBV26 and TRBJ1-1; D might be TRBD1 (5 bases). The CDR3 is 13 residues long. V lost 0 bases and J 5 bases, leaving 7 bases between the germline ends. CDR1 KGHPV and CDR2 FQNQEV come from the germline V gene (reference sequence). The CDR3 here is CASSLSTATEVFF. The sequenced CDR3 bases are TGTGCCAGCAGTCTGTCGACAGCTACAGAAGTCTTC.

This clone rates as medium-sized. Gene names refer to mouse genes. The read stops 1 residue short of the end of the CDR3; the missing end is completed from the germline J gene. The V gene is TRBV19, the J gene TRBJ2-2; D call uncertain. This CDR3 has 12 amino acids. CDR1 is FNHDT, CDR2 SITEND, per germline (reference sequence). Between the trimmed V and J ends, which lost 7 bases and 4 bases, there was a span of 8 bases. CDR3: CASGPGTGQLYF. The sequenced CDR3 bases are TGTGCCAGCGGCCCCGGCACCGGGCAGCTCTAC.

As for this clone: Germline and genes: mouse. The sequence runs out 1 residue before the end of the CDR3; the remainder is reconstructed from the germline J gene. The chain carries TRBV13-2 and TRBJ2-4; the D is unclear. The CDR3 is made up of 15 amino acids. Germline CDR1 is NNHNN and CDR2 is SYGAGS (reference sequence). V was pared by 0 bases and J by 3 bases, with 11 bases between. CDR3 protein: CASGDARGGQNTLYF. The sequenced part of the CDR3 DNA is TGTGCCAGCGGTGATGCTCGGGGTGGCCAAAACACCTTGTAC.

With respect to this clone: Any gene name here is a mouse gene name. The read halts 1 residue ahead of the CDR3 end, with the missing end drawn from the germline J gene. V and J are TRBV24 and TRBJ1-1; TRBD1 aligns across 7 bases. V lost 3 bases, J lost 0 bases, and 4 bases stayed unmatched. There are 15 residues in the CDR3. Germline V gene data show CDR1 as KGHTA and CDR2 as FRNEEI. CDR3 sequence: CASSLGDSANTEVFF. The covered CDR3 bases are TGTGCCAGCAGTCTAGGGGACAGTGCAAACACAGAAGTCTTC.

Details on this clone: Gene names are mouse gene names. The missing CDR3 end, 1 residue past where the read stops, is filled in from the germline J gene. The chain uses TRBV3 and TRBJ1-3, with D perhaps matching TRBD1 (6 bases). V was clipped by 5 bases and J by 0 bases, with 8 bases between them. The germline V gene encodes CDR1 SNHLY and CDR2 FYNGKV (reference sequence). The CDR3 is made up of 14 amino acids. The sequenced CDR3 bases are TGTGCCAGCAGCCTGGACAGTTCTGGAAATACGCTCTAT. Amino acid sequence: CASSLDSSGNTLY. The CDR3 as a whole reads CASSLDSSGNTLYF. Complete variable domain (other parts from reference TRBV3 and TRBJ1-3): GPKVLQIPSHQIIDMGQMVTLNCDPVSNHLYFYWYKQILGQQMEFLVNFYNGKVMEKSKLFKDQFSVERPDGSYFTLKIQPTALEDSAVYFCASSLDSSGNTLYFGEGSRLIVV.

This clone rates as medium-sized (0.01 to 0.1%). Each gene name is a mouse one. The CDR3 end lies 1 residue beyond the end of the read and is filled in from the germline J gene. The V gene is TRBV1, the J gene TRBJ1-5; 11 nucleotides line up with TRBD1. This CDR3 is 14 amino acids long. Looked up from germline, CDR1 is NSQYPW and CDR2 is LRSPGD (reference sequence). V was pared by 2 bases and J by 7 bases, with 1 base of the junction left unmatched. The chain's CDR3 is CTCSARDRGQAPLF. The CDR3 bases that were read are TGCACCTGCAGTGCACGGGACAGGGGGCAGGCTCCGCTT.

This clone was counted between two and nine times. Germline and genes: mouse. CDR3 in amino acids: CASSTTNSGNTLYF. CDR3 DNA, as far as it was read: TGTGCCAGCAGCACCACAAATTCTGGAAATACGCTCTAT. The genes are TRBV3 and TRBJ1-3; D remains ambiguous. The CDR3 end is not reached by the read, which stops 1 residue before it; the germline J gene fills it in. CDR1 is SNHLY, CDR2 FYNGKV, per germline (reference sequence). The CDR3 covers 14 residues. V lost 5 bases and J 0 bases, leaving 8 bases between the germline ends.

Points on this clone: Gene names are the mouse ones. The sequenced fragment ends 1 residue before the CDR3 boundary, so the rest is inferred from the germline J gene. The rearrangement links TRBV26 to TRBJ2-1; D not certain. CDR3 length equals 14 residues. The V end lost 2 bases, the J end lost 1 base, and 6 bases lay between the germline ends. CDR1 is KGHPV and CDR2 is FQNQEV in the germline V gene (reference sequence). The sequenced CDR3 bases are TGTGCCAGCAGTCTGGGGCCCAACTATGCTGAGCAGTTC. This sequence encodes CASSLGPNYAEQF. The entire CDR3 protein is CASSLGPNYAEQFF.

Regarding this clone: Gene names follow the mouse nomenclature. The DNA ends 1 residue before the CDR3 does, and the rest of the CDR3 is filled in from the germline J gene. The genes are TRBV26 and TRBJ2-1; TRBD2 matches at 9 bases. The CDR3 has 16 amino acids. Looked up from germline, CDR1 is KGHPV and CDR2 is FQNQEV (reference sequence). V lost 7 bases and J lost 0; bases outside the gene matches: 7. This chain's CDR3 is CASNLWGGDNYAEQFF. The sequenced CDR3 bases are TGTGCCAGCAATCTCTGGGGGGGGGATAACTATGCTGAGCAGTTC. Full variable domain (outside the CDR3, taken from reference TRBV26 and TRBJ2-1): NSKVIQTPRYLVKGQGQKAKMRCIPEKGHPVVFWYQQNKNNEFKFLINFQNQEVLQQIDMTEKRFSAECPSNSPCSLEIQSSEAGDSALYLCASNLWGGDNYAEQFFGPGTRLTVL.

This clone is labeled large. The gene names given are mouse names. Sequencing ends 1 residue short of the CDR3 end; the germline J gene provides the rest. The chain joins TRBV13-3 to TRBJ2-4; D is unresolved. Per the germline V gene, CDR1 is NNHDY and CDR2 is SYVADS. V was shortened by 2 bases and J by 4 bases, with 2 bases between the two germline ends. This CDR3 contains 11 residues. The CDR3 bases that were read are TGTGCCAGCAGTGACAAAAACACCTTGTAC. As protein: CASSDKNTLY. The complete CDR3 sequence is CASSDKNTLYF.

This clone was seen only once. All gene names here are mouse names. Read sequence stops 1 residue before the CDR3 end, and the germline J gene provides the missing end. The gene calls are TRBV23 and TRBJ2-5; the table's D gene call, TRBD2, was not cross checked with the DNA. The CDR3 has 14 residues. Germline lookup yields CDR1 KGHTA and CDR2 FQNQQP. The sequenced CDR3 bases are TGCTCCAGCAGTCAATTCCTGGGGTTGGACACCCAGTAC. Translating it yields CSSSQFLGLDTQY. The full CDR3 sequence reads CSSSQFLGLDTQYF.

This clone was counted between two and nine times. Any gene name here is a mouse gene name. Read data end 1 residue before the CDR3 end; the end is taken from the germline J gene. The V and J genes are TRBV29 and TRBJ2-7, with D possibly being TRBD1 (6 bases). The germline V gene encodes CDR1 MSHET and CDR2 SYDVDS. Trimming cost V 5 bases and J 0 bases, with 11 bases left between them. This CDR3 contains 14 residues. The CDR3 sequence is CASSLRDNSYEQYF. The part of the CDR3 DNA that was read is TGTGCTAGCAGTCTCCGGGACAACTCCTATGAACAGTAC.

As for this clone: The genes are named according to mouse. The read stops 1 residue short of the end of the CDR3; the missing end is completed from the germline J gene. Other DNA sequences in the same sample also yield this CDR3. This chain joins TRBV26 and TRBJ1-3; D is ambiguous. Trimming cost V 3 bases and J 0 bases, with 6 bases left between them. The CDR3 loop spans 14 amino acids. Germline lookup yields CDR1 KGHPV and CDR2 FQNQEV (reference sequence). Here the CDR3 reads CASSLGNSGNTLYF. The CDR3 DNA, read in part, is TGTGCCAGCAGTCTCGGCAATTCTGGAAATACGCTCTAT.

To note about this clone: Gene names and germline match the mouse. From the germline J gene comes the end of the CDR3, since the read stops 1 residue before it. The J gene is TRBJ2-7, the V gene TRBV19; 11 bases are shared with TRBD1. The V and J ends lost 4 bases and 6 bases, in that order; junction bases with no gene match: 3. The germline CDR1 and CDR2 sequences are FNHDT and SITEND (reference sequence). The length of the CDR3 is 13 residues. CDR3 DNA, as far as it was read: TGTGCCAGCAGTCGGGACAGGGGGGGTGAACAGTAC. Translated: CASSRDRGGEQY. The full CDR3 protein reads CASSRDRGGEQYF.

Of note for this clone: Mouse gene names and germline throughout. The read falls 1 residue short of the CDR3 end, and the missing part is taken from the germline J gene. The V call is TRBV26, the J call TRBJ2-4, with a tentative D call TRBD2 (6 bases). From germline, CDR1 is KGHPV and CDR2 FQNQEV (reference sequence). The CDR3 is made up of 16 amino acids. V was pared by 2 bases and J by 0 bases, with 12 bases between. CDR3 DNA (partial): TGTGCCAGCAGTCTGCTGGGACTCTTTAGTCAAAACACCTTGTAC. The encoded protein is CASSLLGLFSQNTLY. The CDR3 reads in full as CASSLLGLFSQNTLYF.